One TCR beta chain is described in this entry. Its specificity is not known. The data stem from a study of beta chain features in type 1 diabetes. On the study more broadly: Patients and healthy donors were similar in age, gender and cell yields. General study points: Here, the possible influence of HLA type (on TCRB rearrangement) remained unresolved. Type 1 diabetes patients showed fewer insertions and more deletions at VDJ junctions. The similarity of naive, central memory and Treg TCRB repertoires appeared greater among patients than among healthy donors. For Type 1 diabetes patients, all four CD4+ subsets carried TCRB CDR3s that were moderately but significantly shorter.

The CDR3 totals 15 residues. V shed 4 bases and J shed 3 bases, with 16 bases lying between them. CDR1 is SGHTA, CDR2 FQGNSA, per germline. What was sequenced were expressed TCRB transcripts, since all of the isolated RNA had been reverse transcribed. Only in-frame clones appear in the TCRdb table, and some are missing; sequencing was by immunoSEQ multiplex PCR. The table has 150,000 to 180,000 clones, around a tenth seen once; the top ten hold more than 0.4%. Input material: central memory CD4+ T cells from blood. The chain combines TRBV7-2 with TRBJ2-7, with unresolved D. This clonotype was obtained from a man aged 30-40 years with type 1 diabetes. The CDR3 DNA reads TGTGCCAGCAGCTCAACAATGGCAGTGAACTACGAGCAGTACTTC. Its translation: CASSSTMAVNYEQYF.